Presented here are 32 T cell receptor beta chains from one specimen sequenced in a study of CD8 T cells in ankylosing spondylitis. Study findings and constraints: Several highly homologous variants made up a TCR beta motif, and this motif appeared characteristic of ankylosing spondylitis blood.

For these TCRs, the target antigens are not known. One entry per CDR3 protein results from TCRdb running MiXCR on the 5' RACE reads. The sample gives under 550,000 distinct CDR3 sequences, 26% of which show up once; over 0.8% is in the top ten. The source material was blood, either unsorted or a sorted T cell fraction (not recorded which). These receptor sequences come from a male donor with ankylosing spondylitis.

J is TRBJ2-1 and V is TRBV6-2 or TRBV6-3; D is ambiguous. CDR3 size: 15 residues. The V and J ends lost 3 bases and 0 bases respectively, with 9 bases between them. Germline loops: CDR1 MNHEY, CDR2 SVGEGT. DNA of the CDR3: TGTGCCAGCAGTTATCCCGGAGACTCCTACAATGAGCAGTTCTTC. It yields the protein CASSYPGDSYNEQFF.

V and J are TRBV4-1 and TRBJ2-6, with TRBD1 matching 8 bases. CDR3 length equals 18 residues. From germline, CDR1 is MGHRA and CDR2 YSYEKL. The junction had 10 bases not matched to a gene; V was cut back by 3 bases and J by 3 bases. The CDR3 region has the DNA TGCGCCAGCAGCCATGGCCGGACAGGGTACTTTGGGGCCAACGTCCTGACTTTC. This encodes CASSHGRTGYFGANVLTF.

This clonotype was seen a handful of times. V and J are TRBV11-2 and TRBJ2-3, with a tentative D call TRBD2 (6 bases). Trimming cost V 2 bases and J 4 bases, with 13 bases left between them. In germline, CDR1 is SGHAT, CDR2 FQNNGV. This CDR3 spans 15 amino acids. The CDR3, as DNA: TGTGCCAGCAGCTTAAGGGCGGGATGGGCAGATACGCAGTATTTT. It translates to CASSLRAGWADTQYF. The entire variable domain, with the rest obtained from reference TRBV11-2 and TRBJ2-3, is as follows: EAGVAQSPRYKIIEKRQSVAFWCNPISGHATLYWYQQILGQGPKLLIQFQNNGVVDDSQLPKDRFSAERLKGVDSTLKIQPAKLEDSAVYLCASSLRAGWADTQYFGPGTRLTVL.

The J gene is TRBJ1-6, the V gene TRBV3-1; weak D call: TRBD1 (5 bases). This CDR3 comprises 12 residues. Trimming cost V 5 bases and J 8 bases, with 7 bases left between them. The germline V gene has CDR1 LGHDT and CDR2 YNNKEL (reference sequence). CDR3: CASSSRDSPLHF. The DNA for the CDR3 is TGTGCCAGCAGCAGCAGGGATTCACCCCTCCACTTT.

This chain connects TRBV7-2 to TRBJ2-1; the D gene is possibly TRBD2 (5 bases). The CDR3 covers 13 residues. Trimming cost V 1 base and J 9 bases, with 10 bases left between them. The germline CDR1 and CDR2 sequences are SGHTA and FQGNSA. The CDR3 bases are TGTGCCAGCAGCTTAGAGTTACGGGGTGAGCAGTTCTTC. It yields the protein CASSLELRGEQFF.

This clonotype was picked up many times. The chain carries TRBV20-1 and TRBJ2-7; 10 bases fit TRBD1. The CDR3 runs 14 residues. V was pared by 3 bases and J by 2 bases, with 4 bases of the junction left unmatched. From germline, CDR1 is DFQATT and CDR2 SNEGSKA (reference sequence). CDR3 DNA: TGCAGTGCTAGTGGGACAGGGGTGACCTACGAGCAGTACTTC. Amino acids: CSASGTGVTYEQYF.

The chain carries TRBV10-3 and TRBJ2-1; 8 positions agree with TRBD2. Germline-derived CDR1 and CDR2 are ENHRY and SYGVKD. The CDR3 has 17 amino acids. V trimming: 0 bases; J trimming: 2 bases; junction bases outside the gene matches: 6. The CDR3 region is CAISESSAGGPYNEQFF. The CDR3 coding sequence is TGTGCCATCAGTGAGTCGTCGGCGGGAGGCCCCTACAATGAGCAGTTCTTC.

V is TRBV11-2 and J is TRBJ2-2; a weak D match, TRBD1 (7 bases). This CDR3 has 15 amino acids. V was trimmed by 5 bases and J by 7 bases, leaving 17 bases between them. CDR1 and CDR2 (germline): SGHAT, FQNNGV. The DNA of the CDR3 is TGTGCCAGCAGCCCGACAGGGAGGATCGTCGGGGAGCTGTTTTTT. Translating gives CASSPTGRIVGELFF.

The chain is built from TRBV5-1 and TRBJ1-5; unclear D gene. This CDR3 comprises 14 residues. The V end lost 0 bases, the J end lost 8 bases, and 12 bases lay between the germline ends. Germline CDR1 reads SGHRS; CDR2 reads YFSETQ. The CDR3 DNA is TGCGCCAGCAGCTTGGACCCAGTCATGGAGCCCCAGCATTTT. It yields the protein CASSLDPVMEPQHF.

The chain is built from TRBV6-1 and TRBJ2-1; 9 bases match TRBD1. Losses at the gene ends were 5 bases for V and 6 bases for J; bases not matched to a gene: 11. Germline CDR1 reads MNHNS; CDR2 reads SASEGT. The CDR3 consists of 16 residues. The CDR3, as DNA: TGTGCCAGCAGTCGTTTACCGGGACAGGGCGTCAATGAGCAGTTCTTC. This gives the protein CASSRLPGQGVNEQFF.

The table lists this clonotype with a few counts. V and J are TRBV7-7 and TRBJ1-5; TRBD1 matches 12 bases. CDR1 SSHAT and CDR2 FNYEAQ come from the germline V gene (reference sequence). CDR3 length: 18 amino acids. V shed 4 bases, J shed 5 bases, and the junction held 12 bases outside the gene matches. The chain's CDR3 is CASSSKEGQGAKDQPQHF. Written as DNA, the CDR3 is TGTGCCAGCAGCTCCAAAGAGGGACAGGGGGCGAAGGATCAGCCCCAGCATTTT.

This clonotype occurred a few times. CDR3 residues: CASSRLAGFTGELFF. The DNA of the CDR3 is TGTGCCAGCAGCCGGTTAGCGGGATTTACCGGGGAGCTGTTTTTT. This rearrangement joins TRBV14 to TRBJ2-2; TRBD2 matches at 8 bases. Germline V lookup: CDR1 SGHDN, CDR2 FVKESK. This CDR3 has 15 residues. The V segment lost 4 bases and the J segment 5 bases; nucleotides outside the gene matches: 6.

This clonotype was counted between two and nine times. V usage is TRBV7-2 and J usage is TRBJ2-5, with TRBD2 identical over 12 bases. The CDR3 consists of 15 residues. Per germline, CDR1 SGHTA and CDR2 FQGNSA. The J segment lost 7 bases and the V segment lost 2 bases, leaving 5 bases of the junction unmatched. The CDR3 sequence: CASSLLAGGPGTQYF. The CDR3 DNA reads as TGTGCCAGCAGCTTACTAGCGGGAGGGCCGGGGACCCAGTACTTC.

This clonotype was observed a handful of times. This chain uses TRBV6-1 with TRBJ1-2; D is uncertain. The CDR3 sequence is 14 residues long. V lost 1 base, J lost 0 bases, and 6 bases lay in between. Looked up from germline, CDR1 is MNHNS and CDR2 is SASEGT. The CDR3 reads CASSEGGSNYGYTF. Here the CDR3 DNA reads TGTGCCAGCAGTGAAGGAGGATCTAACTATGGCTACACCTTC.

The V gene is TRBV9, the J gene TRBJ2-5; 10 bases are shared with TRBD2. CDR1 and CDR2 from the germline V gene are SGDLS and YYNGEE. Losses at the gene ends were 0 bases for V and 0 bases for J; bases not matched to a gene: 8. The CDR3 contains 18 residues. The CDR3 protein is CASSVASSGRPYQETQYF. CDR3 bases: TGTGCCAGCAGCGTAGCTAGTAGCGGGAGGCCTTACCAAGAGACCCAGTACTTC.

This clonotype occurred a few times. This sequence joins TRBV3-1 and TRBJ1-2; tentatively, D is TRBD1 (6 bases). This CDR3 has 14 amino acids. The V end was cut by 1 base, the J end by 3 bases, with 9 bases between. Per the germline V gene, CDR1 is LGHDT and CDR2 is YNNKEL (reference sequence). CDR3 in DNA: TGTGCCAGCAGCCAAGGGTACAGGGACTATGGCTACACCTTC. Its translation: CASSQGYRDYGYTF. Based on the CDR3 plus reference TRBV3-1 and TRBJ1-2, the full variable domain is DTAVSQTPKYLVTQMGNDKSIKCEQNLGHDTMYWYKQDSKKFLKIMFSYNNKELIINETVPNRFSPKSPDKAHLNLHINSLELGDSAVYFCASSQGYRDYGYTFGSGTRLTVV.

This chain connects TRBV20-1 to TRBJ2-3; 14 nucleotides match TRBD2. CDR3 length: 14 amino acids. The trim removed 6 bases at V and 6 bases at J, leaving 5 bases unmatched. Germline values: CDR1 DFQATT, CDR2 SNEGSKA (reference sequence). The CDR3 spells CSAGLAGAGDTQYF. In nucleotides, the CDR3 is TGCAGTGCGGGACTAGCGGGAGCGGGGGATACGCAGTATTTT.

This clonotype was seen a few times. The V gene is TRBV20-1, the J gene TRBJ2-5; D may correspond to TRBD1 or TRBD2 (6 bases each). The CDR3 is made up of 12 amino acids. The germline V gene encodes CDR1 DFQATT and CDR2 SNEGSKA (reference sequence). V shed 8 bases and J shed 5 bases, with 15 bases lying between them. The CDR3 DNA reads TGCAGTCCTCTGAGGGGGGAGGAGACCCAGTACTTC. This translates into CSPLRGEETQYF.

This clonotype showed up just a few times. The chain combines TRBV7-2 with TRBJ2-7; 11 bases line up with TRBD2. This CDR3 spans 17 amino acids. Trimming took 1 base from V and 0 from J; bases not matched to a gene: 5. CDR1 and CDR2 from the germline V gene are SGHTA and FQGNSA. CDR3 protein: CASSLVGLAGGSYEQYF. CDR3 sequence (DNA): TGTGCCAGCAGCTTAGTGGGTCTAGCGGGAGGCTCCTACGAGCAGTACTTC.

This clonotype was counted a few times. This chain joins TRBV12-3 or TRBV12-4 and TRBJ2-5; perhaps TRBD2 as D (6 bases). The CDR3 covers 14 residues. With 6 bases removed from V and 5 bases from J, the gap between germline ends came to 16 bases. The CDR3 region is CASRPHTSSETQYF. Written as DNA, the CDR3 is TGTGCCAGCAGACCCCACACTAGCTCCGAGACCCAGTACTTC.

The CDR3 region has the DNA TGTGCCAGCAGCCAAGGACGGCTCTCTGGGGCCAACGTCCTGACTTTC. Residues: CASSQGRLSGANVLTF. The chain uses TRBV14 and TRBJ2-6, with D hard to call. Trimming removed 1 base at V and 0 bases at J, with 7 bases between. Looked up from germline, CDR1 is SGHDN and CDR2 is FVKESK. This CDR3 has 16 residues.

J is TRBJ2-7 and V is TRBV5-5, with 9 bases that match TRBD2. The CDR3 has 15 amino acids. Trimming removed 4 bases from V and 0 bases from J; junction bases left unmatched: 5. Germline values: CDR1 SGHKS, CDR2 YYEKEE (reference sequence). CDR3: CASSAGLALSYEQYV. For the CDR3, the DNA is TGTGCCAGCAGCGCAGGACTAGCGCTCTCCTACGAGCAGTACGTC.

The V call is TRBV20-1, the J call TRBJ1-5, with D tentatively TRBD1 (6 bases). There are 15 residues in the CDR3. Germline CDR1 is DFQATT and CDR2 is SNEGSKA (reference sequence). V was trimmed by 1 base and J by 0 bases, leaving 10 bases between them. The CDR3 region is CSARAGTISNQPQHF. The CDR3 bases are TGCAGTGCTAGAGCAGGGACAATTAGCAATCAGCCCCAGCATTTT.

This clonotype was detected only once. The chain uses TRBV12-3 or TRBV12-4 and TRBJ2-7, with D hard to call. Trimming removed 3 bases from V and 6 bases from J, with 15 bases in between. CDR3 length: 14 residues. The CDR3 sequence: CASSFAGPPSEQYV. The CDR3 nucleotides are TGTGCCAGCAGTTTTGCAGGCCCCCCTTCCGAGCAGTACGTC.

This clonotype has just a few counts. V gene TRBV14 combines with J gene TRBJ2-1; D is uncertain. V gave up 0 bases and J gave up 7 bases, with 7 bases separating them. In germline, CDR1 is SGHDN, CDR2 FVKESK. The CDR3 totals 13 residues. Here the CDR3 DNA reads TGTGCCAGCAGCCAAGAAAGTACGAATGAGCAGTTCTTC. Its translation is CASSQESTNEQFF.

This rearrangement joins TRBV11-2 to TRBJ2-1; TRBD2 might be the D (5 bases). The V gene's germline CDR1 is SGHAT and CDR2 FQNNGV. The CDR3 contains 14 residues. V was pared by 3 bases and J by 7 bases, with 13 bases between. As DNA, the CDR3 is TGTGCCAGCAGCTTCGTCGCTGGGAGAAATGAGCAGTTCTTC. Protein: CASSFVAGRNEQFF.

V is TRBV4-1 and J is TRBJ2-4; TRBD2 might be the D (7 bases). This CDR3 spans 16 amino acids. Trimming took off 4 bases at V and 7 bases at J, with 20 bases between the two ends. Germline V gene data show CDR1 as MGHRA and CDR2 as YSYEKL. The CDR3 protein is CASSPGGRGILNIQYF. CDR3 nucleotide sequence: TGCGCCAGCAGCCCCGGGGGGCGGGGCATTTTGAACATTCAGTACTTC.

The sample holds a few counts of this clonotype. The CDR3 DNA reads TGTGCCAGCAGAAGGGGGGACAGCAGCTCCTACAATGAGCAGTTCTTC. This codes for CASRRGDSSSYNEQFF. This sequence joins TRBV9 and TRBJ2-1, with a tentative D call TRBD1 (7 bases). Deletions cut 5 bases from V and 0 bases from J, with 15 bases between. The CDR3 has 16 amino acids. Germline V lookup: CDR1 SGDLS, CDR2 YYNGEE.

The CDR3 loop reads CASSPGGGRGMETQYF. The CDR3 bases are TGTGCCAGCAGCCCGGGGGGCGGGAGAGGGATGGAGACCCAGTACTTC. V gene TRBV7-2 combines with J gene TRBJ2-5; tentatively, D is TRBD2 (7 bases). The CDR3 covers 16 residues. Germline V gene data show CDR1 as SGHTA and CDR2 as FQGNSA. Trimming pared 5 bases from V and 5 bases from J, leaving 21 bases between.

This rearrangement joins TRBV30 to TRBJ1-6, with D maybe TRBD1 (5 bases). V lost 3 bases to trimming and J lost 8 bases, with 14 bases between them. The CDR3 contains 14 residues. Germline CDR1 GTSNPN, CDR2 SVGIG (reference sequence). CDR3 in amino acids: CAWSPVIRDSPLHF. CDR3 bases: TGTGCCTGGAGCCCAGTAATCAGGGATTCACCCCTCCACTTT.

Note on this clonotype: At one end, the junction sequence differs from germline, possibly due to a read error. This rearrangement joins TRBV29-1 to TRBJ1-1; 8 nucleotides line up with TRBD1. The length of the CDR3 is 13 residues. CDR1 and CDR2 (germline): SQVTM, ANQGSEA. The CDR3 coding sequence is TGCAGCGTTAGGACAGGGCGGCACACTGAAGTTTTCTTT. Translated: CSVRTGRHTEVFF.

The genes are TRBV6-1 and TRBJ2-7, with a tentative D call TRBD2 (5 bases). There are 14 residues in the CDR3. Germline V lookup: CDR1 MNHNS, CDR2 SASEGT. V lost 4 bases and J 3 bases, leaving 13 bases between the germline ends. Here the CDR3 reads CASSVAGLIYEQYF. CDR3 in DNA: TGTGCCAGCAGTGTGGCGGGCCTTATCTACGAGCAGTACTTC.